A selection of T cell receptor beta chains follows, all from one sample in a study of Ad26.COV2.S vaccination and SARS-CoV-2 variants. TCRdb's table, derived via immunoSEQ multiplex PCR, lists solely in-frame clones and lacks some. The sample includes 180,000 or so clones, around 90% seen only once; the top ten take around 6.1%. The material was peripheral blood, obtained after recovery from COVID-19. These TCRs come from a human donor who had recovered from COVID-19. Both conserved end residues are part of each CDR3. Fields, in order: clone size, D gene, V gene, CDR3 length, J gene, CDR3 protein, CDR3 DNA. The D gene is left open where the match is weak. Clone size is shown for a subset of rows, as once, few, many or a class of expanded clone.

>NA|NA|TRBV29-1|12|TRBJ1-2
CSAAVGNYGYTF
TGCAGCGCGGCAGTCGGGAACTATGGCTACACCTTC
>NA|NA|TRBV5-1|13|TRBJ2-5
CASSPEVEETQYF
TGCGCCAGCAGCCCGGAGGTAGAAGAGACCCAGTACTTC
>NA|NA|TRBV6-5|14|TRBJ2-4
CASRAELAKNIQYF
TGTGCCAGCAGAGCTGAGCTAGCCAAAAACATTCAGTACTTC
>few|TRBD2|TRBV25-1|16|TRBJ2-7
CASSVALAGLSYEQYF
TGTGCCAGCAGTGTCGCCCTAGCGGGGCTCTCCTACGAGCAGTACTTC
>NA|NA|TRBV6-1|17|TRBJ2-1
CASSEAYGGPRDNEQFF
TGTGCCAGCAGTGAAGCTTACGGGGGCCCCCGGGACAATGAGCAGTTCTTC
>NA|NA|TRBV11-2|14|TRBJ1-1
CASSSPTEGTEAFF
TGTGCCAGCAGCTCCCCGACCGAGGGGACTGAAGCTTTCTTT
>once|NA|TRBV16|14|TRBJ2-5
CASSPQGPRETQYF
TGTGCCAGCAGCCCACAGGGACCCAGAGAGACCCAGTACTTC
>NA|NA|TRBV6-4|15|TRBJ2-7
CASGLVGCPAYEQYF
TGTGCCAGTGGTTTGGTGGGTTGCCCTGCCTACGAGCAGTACTTC
>NA|TRBD2|TRBV9|15|TRBJ2-7
CASSVSGVKDYEQYF
TGTGCCAGCAGCGTAAGCGGGGTGAAGGACTACGAGCAGTACTTC
>NA|NA|TRBV6-6|13|TRBJ1-4
CASSGHTNEKLFF
TGTGCCAGCAGCGGACATACTAATGAAAAACTGTTTTTT
>NA|TRBD2|TRBV3-1/TRBV3-2|16|TRBJ2-1
CASSQGGGALSSEQFF
TGTGCCAGCAGCCAAGGCGGGGGGGCTTTATCTAGTGAGCAGTTCTTC
>NA|NA|TRBV3-1/TRBV3-2|12|TRBJ2-7
CASSPSEGEQYF
TGTGCCAGCAGCCCATCGGAAGGTGAGCAGTACTTC
>NA|NA|TRBV9|14|TRBJ1-4
CASSVRATNEKLFF
TGTGCCAGCAGCGTAAGAGCAACTAATGAAAAACTGTTTTTT
>NA|NA|TRBV3-1/TRBV3-2|14|TRBJ2-7
CASTKAGIPYEQYF
TGTGCCAGCACAAAGGCGGGCATCCCCTACGAGCAGTACTTC
>once|TRBD1|TRBV5-6|14|TRBJ1-4
CASSHRGFNEKLFF
TGTGCCAGCAGCCACAGGGGGTTTAATGAAAAACTGTTTTTT
>NA|NA|TRBV6-6|13|TRBJ1-5
CASTRDVNQPQHF
TGTGCCAGCACTAGGGACGTCAATCAGCCCCAGCATTTT
>NA|TRBD2|TRBV7-3|16|TRBJ2-7
CASSLASGDLPYEQYF
TGTGCCAGCAGCTTGGCTAGCGGAGATTTACCCTACGAGCAGTACTTC
>few|NA|TRBV7-3|13|TRBJ2-2
CASSPSGTGELFF
TGTGCCAGCAGCCCAAGCGGGACCGGGGAGCTGTTTTTT
>NA|TRBD2|TRBV24-1|16|TRBJ2-3
CATSGRLAGEEDTQYF
TGTGCCACCAGTGGACGACTAGCGGGAGAGGAGGATACGCAGTATTTT
>NA|NA|TRBV7-3|14|TRBJ2-1
CASSSGSSYNEQFF
TGTGCCAGCAGTTCCGGGAGCTCCTACAATGAGCAGTTCTTC
>NA|TRBD2|TRBV4-1|14|TRBJ2-7
CASSRSGRLDEQYF
TGCGCCAGCAGCCGGAGCGGGAGGTTGGACGAGCAGTACTTC
>NA|NA|TRBV3-1/TRBV3-2|14|TRBJ2-7
CASSQGRKAYEQYF
TGTGCCAGCAGTCAGGGACGCAAGGCCTACGAGCAGTACTTC
>NA|TRBD2|TRBV3-1/TRBV3-2|13|TRBJ2-2
CASSQAGRGELFF
TGTGCCAGCAGCCAAGCCGGGAGGGGGGAGCTGTTTTTT
>NA|NA|TRBV27|15|TRBJ1-5
CASSLGATSNQPQHF
TGTGCCAGCAGTTTAGGGGCTACGAGCAATCAGCCCCAGCATTTT
>NA|TRBD1|TRBV6-6|14|TRBJ1-2
CASSIGGRYYGYTF
TGTGCCAGCAGTATAGGGGGCAGGTACTATGGCTACACCTTC
>NA|TRBD1|TRBV10-1|15|TRBJ1-1
CASSESWDRATEAFF
TGCGCCAGCAGTGAGTCCTGGGACAGGGCGACTGAAGCTTTCTTT
>NA|NA|TRBV2|13|TRBJ1-4
CASRRDFNEKLFF
TGTGCCAGCCGTAGGGACTTCAATGAAAAACTGTTTTTT
>NA|NA|TRBV7-9|18|TRBJ1-1
CASSLGRDPRLGNTEAFF
TGTGCCAGCAGCTTAGGCCGTGACCCCCGCCTAGGGAACACTGAAGCTTTCTTT
>once|NA|TRBV19|15|TRBJ2-7
CASSIDRSATYEQYF
TGTGCCAGTAGTATAGATCGGTCGGCGACCTACGAGCAGTACTTC
>NA|NA|TRBV4-1|15|TRBJ2-5
CASSQVRTRGETQYF
TGCGCCAGCAGCCAGGTTCGGACCCGAGGAGAGACCCAGTACTTC
>NA|NA|TRBV11-2|13|TRBJ2-7
CASSFTRSREQYF
TGTGCCAGCAGCTTCACTAGATCCAGGGAGCAGTACTTC
>NA|NA|TRBV6-5|13|TRBJ1-2
CASSYSLGGTYTF
TGTGCCAGCAGTTACTCGCTTGGGGGTACCTACACCTTC
>NA|TRBD1|TRBV6-5|13|TRBJ1-2
CASRGTANYGYTF
TGTGCCAGCAGAGGGACAGCAAACTATGGCTACACCTTC
>NA|NA|TRBV10-1|12|TRBJ2-7
CAHLTVRYEQYF
TGCGCCCACCTCACAGTTCGGTACGAGCAGTACTTC
>NA|NA|TRBV14|14|TRBJ1-1
CASSPRGGNTEAFF
TGTGCCAGCAGCCCTCGGGGTGGAAACACTGAAGCTTTCTTT
>NA|NA|TRBV5-1|15|TRBJ1-1
CASSLGAPRNTEAFF
TGCGCCAGCAGCTTAGGGGCGCCGAGGAACACTGAAGCTTTCTTT
>NA|TRBD2|TRBV2|15|TRBJ2-1
CASREAGGAYNEQFF
TGTGCCAGCAGGGAAGCGGGAGGAGCCTACAATGAGCAGTTCTTC
>NA|NA|TRBV18|16|TRBJ1-2
CASSLSRTQQVEGYTF
TGTGCCAGCTCACTGTCCAGGACGCAACAAGTTGAGGGCTACACCTTC
>NA|TRBD2|TRBV2|19|TRBJ2-3
CASSEGFPVAGWDTDTQYF
TGTGCCAGCAGTGAAGGATTCCCGGTAGCGGGATGGGACACAGATACGCAGTATTTT
>NA|NA|TRBV11-2|19|TRBJ2-7
CASSLYPRSGGSGHYEQYF
TGTGCCAGCAGCTTATATCCCCGCTCTGGCGGCAGTGGACATTACGAGCAGTACTTC
>NA|NA|TRBV9|16|TRBJ2-1
CASSDQGGGAYNEQFF
TGTGCCAGCAGTGATCAGGGGGGCGGTGCCTACAATGAGCAGTTCTTC
>NA|NA|TRBV12-3/TRBV12-4|13|TRBJ1-2
CASSSRRVYGYTF
TGTGCCAGCAGTTCCCGCAGAGTCTATGGCTACACCTTC
>NA|NA|TRBV2|11|TRBJ2-5
CASMEGETQYF
TGTGCCAGCATGGAAGGAGAGACCCAGTACTTC
>NA|TRBD2|TRBV27|16|TRBJ2-2
CASSSLLAGYAGELFF
TGTGCCAGCAGTTCCTTACTAGCGGGATACGCCGGGGAGCTGTTTTTT
>NA|NA|TRBV2|13|TRBJ2-7
CASSGLQDYEQYF
TGTGCCAGCAGTGGCCTACAGGACTACGAGCAGTACTTC
>NA|NA|TRBV9|14|TRBJ2-3
CASSVNGFRDTQYF
TGTGCCAGCAGCGTTAATGGGTTCAGAGATACGCAGTATTTT
>NA|TRBD1|TRBV18|14|TRBJ2-7
CASSLGQGRNEQYF
TGTGCCAGCTCACTGGGACAGGGGAGGAACGAGCAGTACTTC
>NA|NA|TRBV4-1|17|TRBJ2-7
CASSQGFPLGSRSEQYF
TGCGCCAGCAGCCAAGGGTTCCCACTAGGCTCACGGAGCGAGCAGTACTTC
>once|TRBD1|TRBV28|19|TRBJ1-6
CASSLPQGGLVGYNSPLHF
TGTGCCAGCAGTTTACCCCAGGGGGGTTTGGTGGGCTATAATTCACCCCTCCACTTT
>NA|TRBD2|TRBV7-8|16|TRBJ2-3
CASSPLAGGGTDTQYF
TGTGCCAGCAGCCCCCTAGCGGGAGGAGGGACAGATACGCAGTATTTT
>NA|NA|TRBV10-2|13|TRBJ1-2
CASSESDLNGYTF
TGCGCCAGCAGTGAGAGCGATCTGAATGGCTACACCTTC
>NA|TRBD1|TRBV6-4|14|TRBJ2-2
CASSLTGGDGELFF
TGTGCCAGCAGTTTGACAGGGGGAGACGGGGAGCTGTTTTTT
>NA|NA|TRBV3-1/TRBV3-2|13|TRBJ2-7
CASSQGTRTEQYF
TGTGCCAGCAGCCAAGGGACGCGGACCGAGCAGTACTTC
>NA|NA|TRBV5-1|14|TRBJ2-1
CASKASGPYNEQFF
TGCGCCAGCAAAGCCAGCGGTCCCTACAATGAGCAGTTCTTC
>once|NA|TRBV19|12|TRBJ1-1
CASTTEGTEAFF
TGTGCCAGTACCACAGAAGGAACTGAAGCTTTCTTT
>once|NA|TRBV10-2|13|TRBJ2-1
CASSEVLYNEQFF
TGCGCCAGCAGTGAGGTGTTGTACAATGAGCAGTTCTTC
>few|NA|TRBV11-2|15|TRBJ1-5
CASSLGQGSNQPQHF
TGTGCCAGCAGCTTAGGTCAGGGGAGCAATCAGCCCCAGCATTTT